This TCR beta chain was retrieved from a study of CD8 T cells in Susac syndrome. The study sequenced TCR beta in blood CD8+ and CD4+ T cells. RNA amounts of about 0.5 to 1 ug underwent reverse transcription with random hexamers. Via MiXCR, TCRdb re-called the immunoSEQ multiplex PCR reads, giving one row per CDR3 protein. Here the sample spans over 130,000 distinct CDR3 sequences, approximately 96% being singletons. CDR3 size: 12 residues. Germline-derived CDR1 and CDR2 are SGHNT and YYREEE (reference sequence). Trimming stripped 1 base from V and 5 bases from J, with 5 bases between. This clonotype originated in a human donor with multiple sclerosis. This rearrangement joins TRBV5-4 to TRBJ2-3, with D uncertain. The sequencing sample was made of CD4+ T cells from PBMCs. The chain's CDR3 is CASSLSGDTQYF. Here the CDR3 DNA reads TGTGCCAGCAGCTTGTCGGGAGATACGCAGTATTTT.